These 8 T cell receptor beta chains were sequenced from one sample in a study of CD8 T cells in ankylosing spondylitis. From the 5' RACE reads, TCRdb called clonotypes with MiXCR, one entry per CDR3 protein. The data show 240,000 or so distinct CDR3 sequences, roughly 10% seen once. The sequenced sample consisted of blood, either unsorted or a sorted T cell fraction (not recorded which). The source is a male donor with ankylosing spondylitis or in good health (not recorded which).

This clonotype has a count of ten or more. The chain joins TRBV20-1 to TRBJ1-6, with D tentatively TRBD1 (6 bases). Between the trimmed V and J ends, which lost 6 bases and 6 bases, there was a span of 21 bases. This CDR3 is built from 16 residues. The V gene's germline CDR1 is DFQATT and CDR2 SNEGSKA (reference sequence). The CDR3 is CSATTQGLGINSPLHF. The DNA for the CDR3 is TGCAGTGCGACTACTCAGGGGCTCGGGATTAATTCACCCCTCCACTTT.

This clonotype has only a few counts. One end of the junction varies from germline; a read error may be responsible. The CDR3, as DNA: TGTGCCAGCAGCCTCATCACCGGGAACGCCGGGGAGCTGTTTTTT. Protein: CASSLITGNAGELFF. V is TRBV3-1 and J is TRBJ2-2; TRBD2 is a possible D gene (5 bases). This CDR3 region has 15 residues. Per the germline V gene, CDR1 is LGHDT and CDR2 is YNNKEL (reference sequence).

This clonotype was detected a few times. The chain joins TRBV20-1 to TRBJ2-7; 12 bases map to TRBD1. Per germline, CDR1 DFQATT and CDR2 SNEGSKA (reference sequence). The CDR3 has 14 residues. V was clipped by 5 bases and J by 7 bases; unmatched bases: 9. CDR3: CSAGLGTGGDEQYF. DNA of the CDR3: TGCAGTGCTGGCCTTGGGACAGGGGGCGATGAGCAGTACTTC.

This clonotype occurred many times. CDR3 amino acids: CASSFTHSNQPQHF. In nucleotides, the CDR3 is TGTGCCAGCAGTTTCACACATAGCAATCAGCCCCAGCATTTT. V usage is TRBV28 and J usage is TRBJ1-5; D gene uncertain. V was clipped by 3 bases and J by 0 bases, with 6 bases between them. Germline-derived CDR1 and CDR2 are MDHEN and SYDVKM. The CDR3 length is 14 residues.

This clonotype came up many times. CDR3 nucleotides: TGCAGCGTCCGGACACCGGGGGGCACAGATACGCAGTATTTT. Translated, it gives CSVRTPGGTDTQYF. The chain carries TRBV29-1 and TRBJ2-3; TRBD2 is a possible D gene (6 bases). This CDR3 contains 14 residues. Trimming cost V 6 bases and J 1 base, with 14 bases left between them. CDR1 SQVTM and CDR2 ANQGSEA come from the germline V gene.

This chain connects TRBV29-1 to TRBJ2-5, with 8 bases that match TRBD1. The CDR3 is made up of 15 amino acids. The germline V gene encodes CDR1 SQVTM and CDR2 ANQGSEA. V dropped 0 bases and J dropped 1; count of bases not matched to a gene: 4. Here the CDR3 reads CSVEDTTGGQETQYF. Here the CDR3 DNA reads TGCAGCGTTGAAGATACTACAGGGGGCCAAGAGACCCAGTACTTC.

This clonotype has a count of ten or more. V and J are TRBV20-1 and TRBJ2-1; D unresolved. The CDR3 totals 12 residues. Germline loops: CDR1 DFQATT, CDR2 SNEGSKA (reference sequence). Trimming stripped 4 bases from V and 5 bases from J, with 9 bases between. CDR3: CSATITDNEQFF. The CDR3 nucleotides are TGCAGTGCTACCATCACAGACAATGAGCAGTTCTTC.

This clonotype was counted ten times or more. The V call is TRBV6-5, the J call TRBJ2-1, with D perhaps matching TRBD1 or TRBD2 (5 bases each). The V gene's germline CDR1 is MNHEY and CDR2 SVGAGI. The V gene lost 0 bases and the J gene lost 4 bases, with 7 bases spanning the gap. The CDR3 extends over 14 amino acids. The CDR3 loop is CASSYSGEYNEQFF. The DNA for the CDR3 is TGTGCCAGCAGTTACTCGGGGGAGTACAATGAGCAGTTCTTC.